Presented here are 9 T cell receptor beta chains from one specimen sequenced in a study of PD-1 blockade in classical Hodgkin lymphoma. Libraries were prepared by immunoSEQ multiplex PCR; TCRdb keeps only in-frame clonotypes and omits some of them. The data show 95,000 to 100,000 clones, with around 89% seen just once and about 7.1% held by the top ten. Relapse was seen in all patients after autologous stem cell transplantation, and brentuximab vedotin exposure was variable. Here the sequenced sample was peripheral blood mononuclear cells (PBMCs), taken before the second cycle of nivolumab. These receptors all stem from a human donor with classical Hodgkin lymphoma.

The genes are TRBV11-2 and TRBJ1-1, with 7 positions matching TRBD1. The length of the CDR3 is 13 residues. Germline CDR1 and CDR2: SGHAT and FQNNGV. J gave up 7 bases and V 5 bases, and 7 bases lay outside the gene matches. CDR3 sequence: CASSMWDSLEAFF. The CDR3 DNA follows: TGTGCCAGCAGCATGTGGGACAGCCTTGAAGCTTTCTTT. The entire variable domain, with the rest obtained from reference TRBV11-2 and TRBJ1-1, is as follows: EAGVAQSPRYKIIEKRQSVAFWCNPISGHATLYWYQQILGQGPKLLIQFQNNGVVDDSQLPKDRFSAERLKGVDSTLKIQPAKLEDSAVYLCASSMWDSLEAFFGQGTRLTVV.

The chain combines TRBV7-2 with TRBJ1-2; TRBD1 aligns across 8 bases. V was clipped by 5 bases and J by 4 bases; unmatched bases: 6. This CDR3 has 14 residues. Per the germline V gene, CDR1 is SGHTA and CDR2 is FQGNSA. This CDR3 is CASSLGQAVYGYTF. DNA for the CDR3: TGTGCCAGCAGCCTGGGACAGGCCGTCTATGGCTACACCTTC.

This chain joins TRBV4-3 and TRBJ1-4; D is undetermined. The ends were cut back, 0 bases at V and 7 bases at J, with 12 bases in the middle. The CDR3 contains 15 residues. Per germline, CDR1 LGHNA and CDR2 YSLEER. CDR3 region: CASSQDHGQAEKLFF. The CDR3 DNA reads as TGCGCCAGCAGCCAAGATCACGGCCAGGCTGAAAAACTGTTTTTT.

The rearrangement joins TRBV9 to TRBJ1-2; 10 nucleotides agree with TRBD1. The germline V gene encodes CDR1 SGDLS and CDR2 YYNGEE. This CDR3 is 16 amino acids long. V lost 4 bases and J lost 4; bases outside the gene matches: 10. The CDR3 loop reads CASSWGLTGGIYGYTF. CDR3 nucleotides: TGTGCCAGCAGCTGGGGGTTGACAGGGGGCATCTATGGCTACACCTTC. Filled out from reference TRBV9 and TRBJ1-2, the complete variable domain reads DSGVTQTPKHLITATGQRVTLRCSPRSGDLSVYWYQQSLDQGLQFLIQYYNGEERAKGNILERFSAQQFPDLHSELNLSSLELGDSALYFCASSWGLTGGIYGYTFGSGTRLTVV.

The V call is TRBV7-9, the J call TRBJ2-5, with a weak D call TRBD1 (5 bases). The CDR3 is 13 amino acids. The germline V gene encodes CDR1 SEHNR and CDR2 FQNEAQ (reference sequence). V was cut by 7 bases and J by 5 bases, with 14 bases left in between. CDR3 sequence (DNA): TGTGCCAGCACTTATGGCAGGGCGGAGACCCAGTACTTC. Protein product: CASTYGRAETQYF.

This clone came up once. This chain links TRBV2 with TRBJ1-5; D call uncertain. The V and J ends lost 6 bases and 0 bases respectively, with 12 bases between them. Germline V gene lookup returns CDR1 SNHLY and CDR2 FYNNEI. The CDR3 sequence is 15 residues long. The chain's CDR3 is CASRGVRLSNQPQHF. CDR3 coding DNA: TGTGCCAGCAGAGGTGTAAGGCTTAGCAATCAGCCCCAGCATTTT.

V is TRBV21-1 and J is TRBJ1-1; no check of the table's D call, TRBD1, against the DNA was made. TRBV21-1 is an annotated pseudogene. This CDR3 has 15 residues. The CDR3 sequence is CASSLYRVCSPEAFF. As DNA, the CDR3 is TGTGCCAGCAGCCTATACAGGGTATGCTCCCCTGAAGCTTTCTTT.

This clone appeared once. This chain joins TRBV11-2 and TRBJ2-1; TRBD2 aligns across 7 bases. The CDR3 length is 19 residues. Trimming took 0 bases from V and 7 from J; bases not matched to a gene: 18. Germline values: CDR1 SGHAT, CDR2 FQNNGV. The CDR3 nucleotides are TGTGCCAGCAGCTTAGAAACGGTCGAGCGGGGCGCTTTCAGGAATGAGCAGTTCTTC. Amino acid sequence: CASSLETVERGAFRNEQFF.

This sequence joins TRBV9 and TRBJ1-1, with 7 positions matching TRBD1. The CDR3 length is 14 residues. Per the germline V gene, CDR1 is SGDLS and CDR2 is YYNGEE. Trimming took 2 bases from V and 5 from J; bases not matched to a gene: 6. Written as DNA, the CDR3 is TGTGCCAGCAGCGTCGGAGGGGGCCGTACTGAAGCTTTCTTT. Translating gives CASSVGGGRTEAFF.